Listed below are T cell receptor beta chains from one sample, sequenced in a study of cytomegalovirus exposure and HLA in healthy donors. Assay: immunoSEQ multiplex PCR; the TCRdb copy retains only in-frame clones and omits some. The sample contains about 120,000 clones, 9% to 10% of which appear only once. Sequencing was carried out using PBMCs. Source of these receptors: a man under 40 in good health and CMV-seronegative. CDR3s include the opening cysteine and the closing phenylalanine or tryptophan. The D gene is left open where the match is weak. Part of the rows lack a size; the others show once, few, many or a class for expanded clones.

cdr3_nt,cdr3_aa,clone_size,v_call,j_call,d_call
TGTGCCAGCTCACCTACGACAGACAATCAGCCCCAGCATTTT,CASSPTTDNQPQHF,NA,TRBV18,TRBJ1-5,NA
TGTGCCAGCAGTGAACAGAACACTGAAGCTTTCTTT,CASSEQNTEAFF,NA,TRBV2,TRBJ1-1,NA
TGTGCCAGCAGCTCCGGGAGCACAGATACGCAGTATTTT,CASSSGSTDTQYF,few,TRBV7-3,TRBJ2-3,NA
TGTGCCAGCAGTGGACCCGGGGGGTTTGGAAACACCATATATTTT,CASSGPGGFGNTIYF,NA,TRBV25-1,TRBJ1-3,NA
TGTGCCTGGAGTGTGGGACAGGGGGAAAGTGGCTACACCTTC,CAWSVGQGESGYTF,few,TRBV30,TRBJ1-2,TRBD1
TGTGCCAGCACTGGAGGAGGGACAGATGAAAAACTGTTTTTT,CASTGGGTDEKLFF,NA,TRBV6-1,TRBJ1-4,TRBD1
TGCAGCGTTGAATCTAGCACAGATACGCAGTATTTT,CSVESSTDTQYF,NA,TRBV29-1,TRBJ2-3,NA
TGCGCCAGCAGCTTGGCTGGGGCAGGAACCAATGAGCAGTTCTTC,CASSLAGAGTNEQFF,few,TRBV5-1,TRBJ2-1,NA
TGTGCCAGCAGCCAAGACGAGCGGGGGACAGATACGCAGTATTTT,CASSQDERGTDTQYF,NA,TRBV4-2,TRBJ2-3,TRBD2
TGTGCCAGCAGCCAAGATTCGGGGGGGGTGCGCGAGCAGTACTTC,CASSQDSGGVREQYF,NA,TRBV14,TRBJ2-7,TRBD2
TGTGCCAGCAGCAAAACCCCGGGACTAAAGGACGGGCAGTACTTC,CASSKTPGLKDGQYF,NA,TRBV9,TRBJ2-7,TRBD2
TGTGCCAGCAGCCCAGGGACAGCAAACACCGGGGAGCTGTTTTTT,CASSPGTANTGELFF,NA,TRBV5-6,TRBJ2-2,TRBD1
TGTGCCAGCAGTGTAGGGGGATCGAGCAATCAGCCCCAGCATTTT,CASSVGGSSNQPQHF,few,TRBV2,TRBJ1-5,NA
TGTGCCAGCAGCTTTTTTGACAGTAAAGCTTTCTTT,CASSFFDSKAFF,few,TRBV5-6,TRBJ1-1,NA
TGTGCCAGCAGCTTGGCCGGGATTGCAGATACGCAGTATTTT,CASSLAGIADTQYF,few,TRBV13,TRBJ2-3,NA
TGTGCCACCAGCAGAGAGCGAGGTTCCTACGAGCAGTACTTC,CATSRERGSYEQYF,few,TRBV15,TRBJ2-7,NA
TGTGCCAGCAGCCAAGATGAAGCGGGAGAGAACTACGAGCAGTACTTC,CASSQDEAGENYEQYF,NA,TRBV4-2,TRBJ2-7,TRBD2
TGTGCCAGTAGTCCAGGGGGCGGTGAGACCCAGTACTTC,CASSPGGGETQYF,few,TRBV19,TRBJ2-5,TRBD1
TGTGCCAGCAGTGAAGACGCGAGTTTCGGAAACACCATATATTTT,CASSEDASFGNTIYF,NA,TRBV6-1,TRBJ1-3,NA
TGTGCCAGCAGTTCGACTAGCGGGGGCACCTACGAGCAGTACTTC,CASSSTSGGTYEQYF,few,TRBV6-5,TRBJ2-7,TRBD2
TGTGCCTGGAGTGTGACGGGCGGGCAAAACATTCAGTACTTC,CAWSVTGGQNIQYF,NA,TRBV30,TRBJ2-4,NA
TGCGCCAGCAGCCAAGAGGTTTCCGGGGCAGATACGCAGTATTTT,CASSQEVSGADTQYF,NA,TRBV4-3,TRBJ2-3,NA
TGTGCCTGGAGTGATTGGGGGGATGGGAACTATGGCTACACCTTC,CAWSDWGDGNYGYTF,NA,TRBV30,TRBJ1-2,NA
TGTGCCAGCAGCCAAGGGACAGGGGGGGTAGATACGCAGTATTTT,CASSQGTGGVDTQYF,NA,TRBV11-2,TRBJ2-3,TRBD1
TGTGCTAGCAGCTTCTCCGGGACTAGCGGCTACAATGAGCAGTTCTTC,CASSFSGTSGYNEQFF,few,TRBV7-7,TRBJ2-1,TRBD2
TGTGCCAGCAGCCGACTAGTTACATACGAGCAGTACTTC,CASSRLVTYEQYF,NA,TRBV28,TRBJ2-7,NA
TGTGCCTGGAGTGTAAAAACGGGACAGGGAAACACCATATATTTT,CAWSVKTGQGNTIYF,few,TRBV30,TRBJ1-3,TRBD1
TGTGCCAGCAGGTACGGCGAGGGCACTGAAGCTTTCTTT,CASRYGEGTEAFF,NA,TRBV6-5,TRBJ1-1,NA
TGCGCCAGCAGCTTGGCCTCGGGCGAGGGTCAGCCCCAGCATTTT,CASSLASGEGQPQHF,few,TRBV5-1,TRBJ1-5,NA
TGTGCCAGCAGCTTGGGTATGGGGGCCAATCAGCCCCAGCATTTT,CASSLGMGANQPQHF,NA,TRBV5-6,TRBJ1-5,NA
TGTGCCAGCAGCTTTGACGGAGGGTCCTACGAGCAGTACTTC,CASSFDGGSYEQYF,NA,TRBV5-4,TRBJ2-7,NA
TGTGCCAGCAGCGCAAGGCCTAGCGGGGGGTTCTACGAGCAGTACTTC,CASSARPSGGFYEQYF,NA,TRBV7-2,TRBJ2-7,TRBD2
TGTGCCAGTAGTATCAGTCTCGGGACACCTAATGAAAAACTGTTTTTT,CASSISLGTPNEKLFF,few,TRBV19,TRBJ1-4,NA
TGTGCCAGCAGCCCCCAGACAGGGGAATACGAGCAGTACTTC,CASSPQTGEYEQYF,NA,TRBV7-2,TRBJ2-7,TRBD1
TGTGCCAGCAGACCTCCAGGGGACTATGGCTACACCTTC,CASRPPGDYGYTF,few,TRBV6-5,TRBJ1-2,NA
TGCGCCAGCAGCCAAGATCCGGTGGGAGGCCTCTCCTACGAGCAGTACTTC,CASSQDPVGGLSYEQYF,NA,TRBV4-1,TRBJ2-7,NA
TGCGCCAGCAGCCAAGAAATAGCGGGGGGCCAACCTTCCTACAATGAGCAGTTCTTC,CASSQEIAGGQPSYNEQFF,NA,TRBV4-3,TRBJ2-1,TRBD2
TGTGCCAGCAGTGATTCGGGGGGAAACACCGGGGAGCTGTTTTTT,CASSDSGGNTGELFF,NA,TRBV6-4,TRBJ2-2,TRBD2
TGTGCCAGCAGCTCGGACAGGGCGAATCAGCCCCAGCATTTT,CASSSDRANQPQHF,few,TRBV11-2,TRBJ1-5,TRBD1
TGCGCCAGCAGCCAAGGAGTGGGGCCGACCTACGAGCAGTACTTC,CASSQGVGPTYEQYF,few,TRBV4-1,TRBJ2-7,NA
TGTGCCAGGACCAGGGGAGATACGCAGTATTTT,CARTRGDTQYF,few,TRBV21-1,TRBJ2-3,NA
TGTGCCTGGACGGGACAGGAGAACACCGGGGAGCTGTTTTTT,CAWTGQENTGELFF,NA,TRBV30,TRBJ2-2,TRBD1
TGTGCCAGCAGCTCCACGTCAGGGTGCGAGCAGTACTTC,CASSSTSGCEQYF,NA,TRBV7-2,TRBJ2-7,NA
TGTGCCAGAAGGACAGGGACTAATGAAAAACTGTTTTTT,CARRTGTNEKLFF,once,TRBV2,TRBJ1-4,TRBD1
TGTGCCAGTAGTCCAACCAGGGGACCCTACGAGCAGTACTTC,CASSPTRGPYEQYF,few,TRBV19,TRBJ2-7,NA
TGTGCCTGGAGTGTACTGGGGCTGGGGAACACTGAAGCTTTCTTT,CAWSVLGLGNTEAFF,few,TRBV30,TRBJ1-1,NA
TGTGCCAGCAGCTCTCTCTCCGGGATTGTCGCTTTCTTT,CASSSLSGIVAFF,NA,TRBV28,TRBJ1-1,NA
TGTGCCAGCAGCGCCGGGGGGGTCTACAATGAGCAGTTCTTC,CASSAGGVYNEQFF,few,TRBV9,TRBJ2-1,TRBD2
TGTGCCAGCAGTTACACTGACAGAGACTATGGCTACACCTTC,CASSYTDRDYGYTF,few,TRBV6-5,TRBJ1-2,NA
TGTGCCAGCAGCTCCCGACTAGCTGGAGGTGGCTATGAGCAGTTCTTC,CASSSRLAGGGYEQFF,NA,TRBV7-2,TRBJ2-1,TRBD2
TGTGCCAGCAGCCTACGGACTAGCGGGGGATACATTAGCACAGATACGCAGTATTTT,CASSLRTSGGYISTDTQYF,NA,TRBV5-4,TRBJ2-3,TRBD2